This TCR beta chain was sequenced for a study of control samples from healthy donors and cancer patients (dated by TCRdb to the early 2020s). The library came from the immunoSEQ multiplex PCR assay. TCRdb's version of the immuneACCESS table is confined to in-frame rearrangements and falls short of the full clone set. An unresolved V gene accounts for under half of the shortfall where checked; the remainder is of unknown origin. The sample has 150,000 or so clones on record, about 90% of them singletons. About 11% of the sample rests with the top ten. CDR1 and CDR2 are read off the germline V gene (reference sequence) as SEHNR and FQNEAQ. V is shortened by 2 bases, J by 8 bases, and the region joining them spans 6 bases. The CDR3 starts with the cysteine, ends with the phenylalanine, and has 11 residues. Only the CDR3 portion is preserved as DNA: 33 bases, with reading frame beginning at the first base.

With respect to this clone: Its antigen is unknown. Per-base qualities were not stored, and no clone one base away is much larger.

The sequence is built from TRBV7-9 and TRBJ1-1; the D gene lacks a confident call. The sequence derives from a man younger than 40 in good health. Sequencing input: blood. In nucleotides, the sequence is TGTGCCAGCAGCTTAATCGGCGAAGCTTTCTTT. Its protein reads: CASSLIGEAFF.